This TCR beta chain was found in a study of long-term antiretroviral therapy in people with HIV. Samples were assayed with immunoSEQ v3.0 at survey level. Sequenced by immunoSEQ multiplex PCR; TCRdb stores in-frame clones only, minus some. The sample shows approximately 16,000 clones, about 85% of them seen only once. V trimming: 3 bases; J trimming: 2 bases; junction bases outside the gene matches: 6. The CDR3 totals 15 residues. Germline assignment: CDR1 MDHEN and CDR2 SYDVKM. This sequence originates from a woman between 35 and 50 years old with HIV. The sequences come from unsorted PBMCs, collected 0.5 years after starting antiretroviral therapy. The chain uses TRBV28 and TRBJ2-7, with 8 bases lining up with TRBD1. This CDR3 reads CASSFPGQGTYEQYF. CDR3 DNA sequence: TGTGCCAGCAGTTTCCCAGGACAGGGCACCTACGAGCAGTACTTC.